The sequence of this T cell receptor beta chain was determined in a study of cytomegalovirus exposure and HLA in healthy donors (dated by TCRdb to 2016 to 2017). Some background on the complete study: The 650 to 750 repertoires of the first cohort and the roughly 110 validation repertoires were produced on the same platform, according to a later analysis. The study was designed to test whether signatures of past pathogen exposure could be identified by cataloging public T cell receptors. Along with the approximately 600-subject first cohort, a separate validation cohort of over a hundred different subjects was used. The study combined high-throughput TCR immunosequencing, statistical association of individual TCRs with disease status, and machine learning to predict cytomegalovirus infection status. Results the study describes overall, beyond this receptor: The authors suggested that the approach could potentially be extended to other disease states and immunological phenotypes. The validation cohort had no HLA typing available for a later analysis, so co-occurrence within that cohort was assessed over all 120 repertoires. In a later analysis, TCRs clustered in the first cohort were found to also tend to co-occur in the approximately 120 validation repertoires, with approximately 95% of cluster scores above 0. The classifier was reported to diagnose cytomegalovirus status with high specificity and sensitivity in both the original and validation cohorts. The study gave a list of 150 to 200 TCR beta chains associated with cytomegalovirus. Most TCR sequences were seen in very few donors, while some public TCRs were found in many individuals. A few of the identified cytomegalovirus-associated TCR beta chains were confirmed in vitro to be specific for cytomegalovirus antigens.

Separate from the roughly 650-subject first cohort, the validation cohort of 90 to 150 subjects was the group to which the donors belonged. For this clone: Its antigen is currently not known. No per-base quality is available; no much larger clone lies one base away.

The method was the immunoSEQ multiplex PCR assay. The authors' analysis ran thus. A statistical classification framework was built to diagnose cytomegalovirus status from the catalog of TCR beta chain sequences. TCRdb provides this immuneACCESS table in a form limited to in-frame rearrangements. Some clones are lacking; in checked studies, under half of them reflect an unresolved V gene, and why the rest are absent is not known. Clone size and the V and J calls come from that table; the DNA yielded D and trimming. The sample table lists roughly 100,000 clones, around 87% of them with a count of one. The top ten clonotypes cover around 4.1% of the sample. The sequenced sample consisted of PBMCs. This sequence was found in a woman aged 18 to 35 in good health and CMV-seropositive.

The nucleotide sequence is TGTGCCAGCAGTTTAGGAGGGACCCGCTACAATGAGCAGTTCTTC. Its amino acids are CASSLGGTRYNEQFF. The chain employs TRBV28 and TRBJ2-1; matching of 6 bases hints at TRBD2 as the D gene. V loses 2 bases of germline sequence and J loses 3 bases, and the interval between the two ends is 11 bases. The CDR3 covers 15 residues, taking in both the cysteine and the phenylalanine. Just CDR3 DNA is preserved here, 45 bases in frame from base 1. Looking up the germline V gene yields CDR1 MDHEN and CDR2 SYDVKM.